The T cell receptor beta chain under discussion was sequenced for a study of T cells in Graves' hyperthyroidism and ophthalmopathy. The wider study: Blood from the periphery was taken at initial diagnosis, before any treatment.

The source material, RNA transcripts, was used to amplify TCR beta CDR3 regions. The study used the HTBI primer set for a first-round RT-PCR of the TCR CDR3. TCRdb reanalysed the multiplex PCR reads using MiXCR and keeps one entry per CDR3 protein. The sample has 450,000 to 600,000 distinct CDR3 sequences; around 13% are singletons. This clonotype was found many times. Germline V gene lookup returns CDR1 SQVTM and CDR2 ANQGSEA. Germline trimming cut 6 bases from V and 3 bases from J; bases unmatched to any gene: 11. This CDR3 has 16 residues. The chain combines TRBV29-1 with TRBJ1-2; 12 bases match TRBD1. Sequences were obtained from blood. The TCR was taken from a woman aged 40 to 49 with Graves' hyperthyroidism. In DNA form, the CDR3 reads TGCAGCGTGTGGGGGGGACAGGGGGCGCGGGACTATGGCTACACCTTC. It translates to CSVWGGQGARDYGYTF.